Below, 30 T cell receptor beta chains from the same sample are listed, as sequenced in a study of blood T cell repertoires in COVID-19. Some clones are missing from TCRdb's copy, which holds only in-frame ones; the method was immunoSEQ multiplex PCR. The top ten hold around a fifth of the sample, which has nearly 40,000 clones, more than 85% seen once. Sequencing was carried out using peripheral blood. The receptors here all came from a man aged 50 to 59 in a cohort sampled during active COVID-19.

This clone was counted once. The genes are TRBV7-9 and TRBJ1-2, with D possibly being TRBD1 (5 bases). The germline V gene has CDR1 SEHNR and CDR2 FQNEAQ (reference sequence). Trimming removed 2 bases at V and 8 bases at J, with 12 bases between. The CDR3 has 13 amino acids. The CDR3 DNA is TGTGCCAGCAGCTTAAGCAGGGAAAGCGGCTACACCTTC. This codes for CASSLSRESGYTF.

The chain uses TRBV10-1 and TRBJ2-5; 10 bases are shared with TRBD2. CDR3 length equals 15 residues. Unmatched junction bases numbered 4, after V lost 2 bases and J lost 4 bases. The V gene's germline CDR1 is WNHNN and CDR2 SYGVQD (reference sequence). This chain's CDR3 is CASSESLAGAETQYF. The DNA for the CDR3 is TGCGCCAGCAGTGAGAGTCTAGCGGGAGCAGAGACCCAGTACTTC.

The chain couples TRBV19 to TRBJ2-7; 8 nucleotides agree with TRBD1. Germline CDR1 reads LNHDA; CDR2 reads SQIVND (reference sequence). There are 16 residues in the CDR3. V dropped 5 bases and J dropped 0; count of bases not matched to a gene: 9. Here the CDR3 reads CASSPLGQGGSYEQYF. In nucleotides, the CDR3 is TGTGCCAGTAGTCCTCTCGGACAGGGAGGCTCCTACGAGCAGTACTTC.

This chain joins TRBV5-6 and TRBJ1-2; TRBD1 aligns across 8 bases. Trimming at V came to 3 bases and at J to 4 bases, leaving 11 bases not matched to a gene. Germline lookup yields CDR1 SGHDT and CDR2 YYEEEE. The length of the CDR3 is 16 residues. The CDR3 loop is CASSSTGVEFGYGYTF. The CDR3 bases are TGTGCCAGCAGCTCGACAGGGGTTGAGTTCGGCTATGGCTACACCTTC. The entire variable domain, with the rest obtained from reference TRBV5-6 and TRBJ1-2, is as follows: DAGVTQSPTHLIKTRGQQVTLRCSPKSGHDTVSWYQQALGQGPQFIFQYYEEEERQRGNFPDRFSGHQFPNYSSELNVNALLLGDSALYLCASSSTGVEFGYGYTFGSGTRLTVV.

This rearrangement joins TRBV5-3 to TRBJ2-7; 16 nucleotides match TRBD2. TRBV5-3 is an ORF, with its function uncertain. This CDR3 comprises 18 residues. V trimming: 7 bases; J trimming: 2 bases; junction bases outside the gene matches: 12. This CDR3 reads CARAVPGLAGGPPYEQYV. The CDR3 coding sequence is TGTGCCAGAGCAGTCCCGGGACTAGCGGGAGGGCCCCCCTACGAGCAGTACGTC.

The chain combines TRBV20-1 with TRBJ2-5, with no clear D. Germline CDR1 reads DFQATT; CDR2 reads SNEGSKA (reference sequence). Trimming took off 6 bases at V and 3 bases at J, with 8 bases between the two ends. The CDR3 has 11 residues. CDR3 DNA sequence: TGCAGTGCAGAGAACGAAGAGACCCAGTACTTC. Translated, it gives CSAENEETQYF.

In DNA, the CDR3 is TGTGCCAGCAGCGTAGGGGGTAGCGGTAACAATGAGCAGTTCTTC. Its protein product is CASSVGGSGNNEQFF. This chain joins TRBV9 and TRBJ2-1; maybe TRBD2 (6 bases). The germline V gene encodes CDR1 SGDLS and CDR2 YYNGEE. This CDR3 is built from 15 residues. Deletions cut 0 bases from V and 5 bases from J, with 12 bases between.

The CDR3 DNA reads as TGCGCCAGCAGTACCAACAGGGATGGAAACACCATATATTTT. Its protein is CASSTNRDGNTIYF. The V gene is TRBV10-1, the J gene TRBJ1-3; TRBD1 might be the D (6 bases). This CDR3 has 14 amino acids. Germline CDR1 and CDR2: WNHNN and SYGVQD (reference sequence). With 5 bases removed from V and 3 bases from J, the gap between germline ends came to 11 bases.

The genes are TRBV12-3 or TRBV12-4 and TRBJ1-1; a weak D match, TRBD1 (5 bases). Trimming left V 3 bases short and J 8 bases short, with 13 bases between. This CDR3 is built from 13 residues. CDR3: CASSFIGQGEAFF. Written as DNA, the CDR3 is TGTGCCAGCAGTTTTATCGGGCAGGGAGAAGCTTTCTTT.

The rearrangement uses TRBV12-5 and TRBJ1-6; 9 nucleotides line up with TRBD1. This CDR3 contains 15 residues. The V gene end was trimmed by 3 bases and the J gene end by 9 bases; junction bases not matched to a gene: 6. The germline V gene has CDR1 LGHNT and CDR2 FRNRAP. Here the CDR3 DNA reads TGTGCTAGTGGTTTTTTGGGACAGGGAATTTCACCCCTCCACTTT. Protein sequence: CASGFLGQGISPLHF.

This clone was counted between two and nine times. CDR3 sequence reads: CASSVAARGNQPQHF. CDR3 nucleotides: TGTGCCAGCAGTGTTGCGGCGCGGGGCAATCAGCCCCAGCATTTT. The rearrangement joins TRBV2 to TRBJ1-5; D gene ambiguous. Trimming pared 4 bases from V and 2 bases from J, leaving 12 bases between. Germline CDR1 reads SNHLY; CDR2 reads FYNNEI. The CDR3 totals 15 residues. Using reference TRBV2 and TRBJ1-5 for the parts outside the CDR3, the full variable domain is EPEVTQTPSHQVTQMGQEVILRCVPISNHLYFYWYRQILGQKVEFLVSFYNNEISEKSEIFDDQFSVERPDGSNFTLKIRSTKLEDSAMYFCASSVAARGNQPQHFGDGTRLSIL.

Note on this clone: The sample contains more than one DNA sequence encoding this CDR3. The chain has TRBV11-3 and TRBJ1-2; the match to TRBD1 covers 8 bases. Unmatched junction bases numbered 10, after V lost 8 bases and J lost 8 bases. CDR1 is SGHNT, CDR2 YENEEA, per germline. The CDR3 is made up of 13 amino acids. In nucleotides, the CDR3 is TGTGCCAGCGCCCGGACAGGGACGGACGGCTACACCTTC. It translates to CASARTGTDGYTF.

V and J are TRBV7-3 and TRBJ2-7, with 10 positions matching TRBD2. CDR1 SGHTA and CDR2 FQGTGA come from the germline V gene. The V gene end was trimmed by 7 bases and the J gene end by 4 bases; junction bases not matched to a gene: 7. This CDR3 has 14 residues. As DNA, the CDR3 is TGTGCCAGCACCCAGCGGGAGGGCCGTTACGAGCAGTACGTC. It translates to CASTQREGRYEQYV.

This chain joins TRBV19 and TRBJ1-6; a possible D gene is TRBD1 (5 bases). The germline gives CDR1 LNHDA, CDR2 SQIVND (reference sequence). Trimming stripped 5 bases from V and 6 bases from J, with 14 bases between. The CDR3 loop spans 15 amino acids. The CDR3 bases are TGTGCCAGTAGTTTACAGGCCGCTCCTAATTCACCCCTCCACTTT. It codes for CASSLQAAPNSPLHF.

The chain joins TRBV3-1 (or the pseudogene TRBV3-2) to TRBJ1-1, with TRBD1 matching 12 bases. V lost 8 bases and J lost 5; bases outside the gene matches: 12. This CDR3 spans 16 amino acids. CDR1 LGHDT and CDR2 YNNKEL come from the germline V gene (reference sequence). This CDR3 reads CASRPRDRGRRTEAFF. The CDR3 nucleotides are TGTGCCAGCCGTCCCCGGGACAGGGGGCGTCGGACTGAAGCTTTCTTT.

The V call is TRBV18, the J call TRBJ2-5; possibly TRBD1 for D (6 bases). The V gene's germline CDR1 is KGHSH and CDR2 LQKENI. The CDR3 covers 17 residues. V lost 3 bases to trimming and J lost 2 bases, with 19 bases between them. This CDR3 is CASSPSGRGFLQETQYF. In DNA, the CDR3 is TGTGCCAGCTCACCCTCGGGCAGGGGATTTTTGCAAGAGACCCAGTACTTC.

V is TRBV10-3 and J is TRBJ2-5, with 12 nucleotides matching TRBD1. Germline V gives CDR1 ENHRY, CDR2 SYGVKD. Germline trimming cut 2 bases from V and 9 bases from J; bases unmatched to any gene: 22. The CDR3 totals 20 residues. CDR3 region: CAISEAPGQGAPRPMWAQYF. CDR3 bases: TGTGCCATCAGTGAGGCTCCGGGACAGGGGGCGCCTCGCCCCATGTGGGCCCAGTACTTC.

This clone occurred a few times. This chain uses TRBV29-1 with TRBJ1-1; weak D call: TRBD1 (5 bases). Trimming cost V 2 bases and J 4 bases, with 17 bases left between them. The CDR3 runs 15 residues. The germline gives CDR1 SQVTM, CDR2 ANQGSEA. The CDR3 sequence is CSVEILVQAVTEAFF. The CDR3 region has the DNA TGCAGCGTTGAAATCTTAGTACAGGCCGTCACTGAAGCTTTCTTT.

This chain uses TRBV9 with TRBJ1-3, with TRBD1 matching 7 bases. The CDR3 covers 19 residues. Germline loops: CDR1 SGDLS, CDR2 YYNGEE. Trimming took 0 bases from V and 0 from J; bases not matched to a gene: 12. The CDR3 DNA reads as TGTGCCAGCAGCGTAGTGGGGACAGTTCACTCGAGCTCTGGAAACACCATATATTTT. Translating gives CASSVVGTVHSSSGNTIYF.

This chain joins TRBV6-5 and TRBJ1-1, with 7 bases lining up with TRBD1. V trimming: 5 bases; J trimming: 6 bases; junction bases outside the gene matches: 12. Germline CDR1 reads MNHEY; CDR2 reads SVGAGI. The CDR3 sequence is 15 residues long. CDR3 coding DNA: TGTGCCAGCAGTAGAGGGACAGAGGAGGTGGCTGAAGCTTTCTTT. Protein product: CASSRGTEEVAEAFF.

This clone was found a few times. V gene TRBV4-1 combines with J gene TRBJ2-2, with D possibly TRBD1 on 5 matching bases. The V and J ends lost 2 bases and 5 bases respectively, with 21 bases between them. The CDR3 length is 18 residues. Germline V gives CDR1 MGHRA, CDR2 YSYEKL. CDR3 residues: CASSQPLTKTVSTGELFF. In DNA, the CDR3 is TGCGCCAGCAGCCAACCCTTAACGAAGACAGTCTCGACCGGGGAGCTGTTTTTT.

The chain links TRBV9 to TRBJ1-2, with TRBD1 matching over 7 bases. In germline, CDR1 is SGDLS, CDR2 YYNGEE. The CDR3 consists of 17 residues. V lost 0 bases, J lost 6 bases, and 14 bases stayed unmatched. The CDR3 region has the DNA TGTGCCAGCAGCGTAGTGTTCCGGGACAGCTCATACCATGGCTACACCTTC. Translation gives CASSVVFRDSSYHGYTF. Combining the CDR3 with reference TRBV9 and TRBJ1-2 gives the whole variable domain DSGVTQTPKHLITATGQRVTLRCSPRSGDLSVYWYQQSLDQGLQFLIQYYNGEERAKGNILERFSAQQFPDLHSELNLSSLELGDSALYFCASSVVFRDSSYHGYTFGSGTRLTVV.

The chain is built from TRBV18 and TRBJ1-1; 7 nucleotides agree with TRBD1. The CDR3 spans 15 residues. Germline assignment: CDR1 KGHSH and CDR2 LQKENI. J was trimmed by 3 bases and V by 6 bases; bases with no gene match: 10. CDR3 sequence: CASSRRQGKDTEAFF. The CDR3, as DNA: TGTGCCAGCTCTCGGCGACAGGGAAAAGACACTGAAGCTTTCTTT.

This clone was seen only once. The rearrangement joins TRBV15 to TRBJ2-1, with 7 bases identical to TRBD2. Germline CDR1 reads LNHNV; CDR2 reads YYDKDF (reference sequence). The CDR3 is 15 residues long. V shed 5 bases and J 3 bases; nucleotides not matched to a gene: 7. The CDR3 sequence: CATSSRGVIYNEQFF. DNA of the CDR3: TGTGCCACCAGCTCTCGGGGGGTAATCTACAATGAGCAGTTCTTC.

This chain joins TRBV2 and TRBJ1-2; TRBD1 agrees at 7 bases. After removal of 5 bases from V and 4 bases from J, the junction contained 13 bases not matched to a gene. The CDR3 covers 16 residues. Germline V gene data show CDR1 as SNHLY and CDR2 as FYNNEI. CDR3 DNA: TGTGCCAGCAGTCTTCACAGGGGCGGGATGGGCTATGGCTACACCTTC. It translates to CASSLHRGGMGYGYTF.

V gene TRBV19 combines with J gene TRBJ2-7; TRBD1 aligns across 7 bases. Looked up from germline, CDR1 is LNHDA and CDR2 is SQIVND (reference sequence). The V and J ends lost 1 base and 2 bases, in that order; junction bases with no gene match: 5. CDR3 length equals 15 residues. The CDR3 spells CASSIAWQGAYEQYF. CDR3 sequence (DNA): TGTGCCAGTAGTATAGCATGGCAGGGGGCCTACGAGCAGTACTTC.

The rearrangement uses TRBV6-4 and TRBJ1-1, with D possibly TRBD1 on 5 matching bases. Germline CDR1 MRHNA, CDR2 SNTAGT. The CDR3 has 13 residues. V dropped 3 bases and J dropped 4 bases, with 9 bases sitting between them. The CDR3 DNA follows: TGTGCCAGCAGTGAGGAGGGGTTCACTGAAGCTTTCTTT. Protein product: CASSEEGFTEAFF.

This clone was found once. The chain is built from TRBV5-1 and TRBJ2-7, with D maybe TRBD1 (5 bases). This CDR3 has 13 amino acids. Trimming took 3 bases from V and 3 from J, leaving 10 bases between them. Per germline, CDR1 SGHRS and CDR2 YFSETQ. In DNA, the CDR3 is TGCGCCAGCAGCTCGCTCAGGGACTACGAGCAGTACGTC. It encodes CASSSLRDYEQYV.

J is TRBJ2-3 and V is TRBV5-1, with D tentatively TRBD2 (7 bases). The V and J ends lost 10 bases and 6 bases respectively, with 24 bases between them. Looked up from germline, CDR1 is SGHRS and CDR2 is YFSETQ. The CDR3 runs to 15 residues. The CDR3 nucleotides are TGCGCCGCCTCCAGGGGAGGGGCGGCCGCGGATACGCAGTATTTT. Translation: CAASRGGAAADTQYF.

The rearrangement links TRBV6-5 to TRBJ2-5; 7 nucleotides agree with TRBD1. Germline values: CDR1 MNHEY, CDR2 SVGAGI. This CDR3 comprises 15 residues. Germline trimming cut 8 bases from V and 5 bases from J; bases unmatched to any gene: 14. The CDR3 DNA follows: TGTGCCAGCTCCTTAGAGACAGGGCCCCCGGAGACCCAGTACTTC. Protein product: CASSLETGPPETQYF.